This T cell receptor beta chain came from a study of radiation and T cells in renal cell carcinoma. From germline, CDR1 is MGHRA and CDR2 YSYEKL. V was cut by 4 bases and J by 2 bases, with 18 bases left in between. CDR3 size: 16 residues. The sample's time point: blood 4 weeks post-SBRT, at nephrectomy. Treatment in this sample: 15 Gy SBRT to primary tumor, nephrectomy 4 weeks later. Sequencing was performed with immunoSEQ multiplex PCR; in TCRdb, only in-frame clones are kept and a portion is missing. The sample records tens of thousands of clones, around four fifths being singletons. The sample here was blood, taken from a patient whose treatment included radiotherapy and nephrectomy. This clonotype was obtained from a man in his fifties or sixties with renal cell carcinoma. V usage is TRBV4-1 and J usage is TRBJ2-7; D gene ambiguous. The CDR3 is CASSPGPRAQTYEQYF. CDR3 sequence (DNA): TGCGCCAGCAGCCCCGGTCCAAGGGCTCAAACCTACGAGCAGTACTTC.